The T cell receptor beta chain described here comes from a study of blood T cell repertoires in COVID-19. Study information: Acute-phase and convalescent COVID-19 samples originated in the United States, Italy and Spain.

The CDR3 sequence is 13 residues long. Germline assignment: CDR1 MDHEN and CDR2 SYDVKM. Deletions cut 2 bases from V and 3 bases from J, with 7 bases between. The table came from immunoSEQ multiplex PCR; TCRdb's copy has only in-frame clones and leaves some out. Of 180,000 or so clones listed, 78% are singletons. Sequencing input: peripheral blood. The chain combines TRBV28 with TRBJ1-2, with a possible D match to TRBD1 (6 bases). This sequence was found in a woman older than 75 with active or convalescent COVID-19. The CDR3 nucleotides read TGTGCCAGCAGTTTACCAGGGGACTATGGCTACACCTTC. Amino acid sequence: CASSLPGDYGYTF.